This TCR beta chain is from a study of T cell responses to AZD1222 COVID-19 vaccine. V was shortened by 0 bases and J by 2 bases, with 10 bases between the two germline ends. From germline, CDR1 is ENHRY and CDR2 SYGVKD. The CDR3 extends over 16 amino acids. Study results and limitations: Spike-specific TCR breadth and depth were elevated following two AZD1222 doses.

TCRdb keeps only in-frame clones here, not all; method: immunoSEQ multiplex PCR. Of roughly 150,000 clones listed, about 90% are singletons. Concerning this clone: Antigen: not known.

The chain employs TRBV10-3 and TRBJ2-2; D tentatively fits TRBD1 or TRBD2 (5 bases each). This receptor was taken from an adult in good health. The sequences come from peripheral blood, collected on day 0 of AZD1222 vaccination. The CDR3 loop is CAISESWGSNTGELFF. The CDR3 DNA reads as TGTGCCATCAGTGAGTCGTGGGGGTCCAACACCGGGGAGCTGTTTTTT.